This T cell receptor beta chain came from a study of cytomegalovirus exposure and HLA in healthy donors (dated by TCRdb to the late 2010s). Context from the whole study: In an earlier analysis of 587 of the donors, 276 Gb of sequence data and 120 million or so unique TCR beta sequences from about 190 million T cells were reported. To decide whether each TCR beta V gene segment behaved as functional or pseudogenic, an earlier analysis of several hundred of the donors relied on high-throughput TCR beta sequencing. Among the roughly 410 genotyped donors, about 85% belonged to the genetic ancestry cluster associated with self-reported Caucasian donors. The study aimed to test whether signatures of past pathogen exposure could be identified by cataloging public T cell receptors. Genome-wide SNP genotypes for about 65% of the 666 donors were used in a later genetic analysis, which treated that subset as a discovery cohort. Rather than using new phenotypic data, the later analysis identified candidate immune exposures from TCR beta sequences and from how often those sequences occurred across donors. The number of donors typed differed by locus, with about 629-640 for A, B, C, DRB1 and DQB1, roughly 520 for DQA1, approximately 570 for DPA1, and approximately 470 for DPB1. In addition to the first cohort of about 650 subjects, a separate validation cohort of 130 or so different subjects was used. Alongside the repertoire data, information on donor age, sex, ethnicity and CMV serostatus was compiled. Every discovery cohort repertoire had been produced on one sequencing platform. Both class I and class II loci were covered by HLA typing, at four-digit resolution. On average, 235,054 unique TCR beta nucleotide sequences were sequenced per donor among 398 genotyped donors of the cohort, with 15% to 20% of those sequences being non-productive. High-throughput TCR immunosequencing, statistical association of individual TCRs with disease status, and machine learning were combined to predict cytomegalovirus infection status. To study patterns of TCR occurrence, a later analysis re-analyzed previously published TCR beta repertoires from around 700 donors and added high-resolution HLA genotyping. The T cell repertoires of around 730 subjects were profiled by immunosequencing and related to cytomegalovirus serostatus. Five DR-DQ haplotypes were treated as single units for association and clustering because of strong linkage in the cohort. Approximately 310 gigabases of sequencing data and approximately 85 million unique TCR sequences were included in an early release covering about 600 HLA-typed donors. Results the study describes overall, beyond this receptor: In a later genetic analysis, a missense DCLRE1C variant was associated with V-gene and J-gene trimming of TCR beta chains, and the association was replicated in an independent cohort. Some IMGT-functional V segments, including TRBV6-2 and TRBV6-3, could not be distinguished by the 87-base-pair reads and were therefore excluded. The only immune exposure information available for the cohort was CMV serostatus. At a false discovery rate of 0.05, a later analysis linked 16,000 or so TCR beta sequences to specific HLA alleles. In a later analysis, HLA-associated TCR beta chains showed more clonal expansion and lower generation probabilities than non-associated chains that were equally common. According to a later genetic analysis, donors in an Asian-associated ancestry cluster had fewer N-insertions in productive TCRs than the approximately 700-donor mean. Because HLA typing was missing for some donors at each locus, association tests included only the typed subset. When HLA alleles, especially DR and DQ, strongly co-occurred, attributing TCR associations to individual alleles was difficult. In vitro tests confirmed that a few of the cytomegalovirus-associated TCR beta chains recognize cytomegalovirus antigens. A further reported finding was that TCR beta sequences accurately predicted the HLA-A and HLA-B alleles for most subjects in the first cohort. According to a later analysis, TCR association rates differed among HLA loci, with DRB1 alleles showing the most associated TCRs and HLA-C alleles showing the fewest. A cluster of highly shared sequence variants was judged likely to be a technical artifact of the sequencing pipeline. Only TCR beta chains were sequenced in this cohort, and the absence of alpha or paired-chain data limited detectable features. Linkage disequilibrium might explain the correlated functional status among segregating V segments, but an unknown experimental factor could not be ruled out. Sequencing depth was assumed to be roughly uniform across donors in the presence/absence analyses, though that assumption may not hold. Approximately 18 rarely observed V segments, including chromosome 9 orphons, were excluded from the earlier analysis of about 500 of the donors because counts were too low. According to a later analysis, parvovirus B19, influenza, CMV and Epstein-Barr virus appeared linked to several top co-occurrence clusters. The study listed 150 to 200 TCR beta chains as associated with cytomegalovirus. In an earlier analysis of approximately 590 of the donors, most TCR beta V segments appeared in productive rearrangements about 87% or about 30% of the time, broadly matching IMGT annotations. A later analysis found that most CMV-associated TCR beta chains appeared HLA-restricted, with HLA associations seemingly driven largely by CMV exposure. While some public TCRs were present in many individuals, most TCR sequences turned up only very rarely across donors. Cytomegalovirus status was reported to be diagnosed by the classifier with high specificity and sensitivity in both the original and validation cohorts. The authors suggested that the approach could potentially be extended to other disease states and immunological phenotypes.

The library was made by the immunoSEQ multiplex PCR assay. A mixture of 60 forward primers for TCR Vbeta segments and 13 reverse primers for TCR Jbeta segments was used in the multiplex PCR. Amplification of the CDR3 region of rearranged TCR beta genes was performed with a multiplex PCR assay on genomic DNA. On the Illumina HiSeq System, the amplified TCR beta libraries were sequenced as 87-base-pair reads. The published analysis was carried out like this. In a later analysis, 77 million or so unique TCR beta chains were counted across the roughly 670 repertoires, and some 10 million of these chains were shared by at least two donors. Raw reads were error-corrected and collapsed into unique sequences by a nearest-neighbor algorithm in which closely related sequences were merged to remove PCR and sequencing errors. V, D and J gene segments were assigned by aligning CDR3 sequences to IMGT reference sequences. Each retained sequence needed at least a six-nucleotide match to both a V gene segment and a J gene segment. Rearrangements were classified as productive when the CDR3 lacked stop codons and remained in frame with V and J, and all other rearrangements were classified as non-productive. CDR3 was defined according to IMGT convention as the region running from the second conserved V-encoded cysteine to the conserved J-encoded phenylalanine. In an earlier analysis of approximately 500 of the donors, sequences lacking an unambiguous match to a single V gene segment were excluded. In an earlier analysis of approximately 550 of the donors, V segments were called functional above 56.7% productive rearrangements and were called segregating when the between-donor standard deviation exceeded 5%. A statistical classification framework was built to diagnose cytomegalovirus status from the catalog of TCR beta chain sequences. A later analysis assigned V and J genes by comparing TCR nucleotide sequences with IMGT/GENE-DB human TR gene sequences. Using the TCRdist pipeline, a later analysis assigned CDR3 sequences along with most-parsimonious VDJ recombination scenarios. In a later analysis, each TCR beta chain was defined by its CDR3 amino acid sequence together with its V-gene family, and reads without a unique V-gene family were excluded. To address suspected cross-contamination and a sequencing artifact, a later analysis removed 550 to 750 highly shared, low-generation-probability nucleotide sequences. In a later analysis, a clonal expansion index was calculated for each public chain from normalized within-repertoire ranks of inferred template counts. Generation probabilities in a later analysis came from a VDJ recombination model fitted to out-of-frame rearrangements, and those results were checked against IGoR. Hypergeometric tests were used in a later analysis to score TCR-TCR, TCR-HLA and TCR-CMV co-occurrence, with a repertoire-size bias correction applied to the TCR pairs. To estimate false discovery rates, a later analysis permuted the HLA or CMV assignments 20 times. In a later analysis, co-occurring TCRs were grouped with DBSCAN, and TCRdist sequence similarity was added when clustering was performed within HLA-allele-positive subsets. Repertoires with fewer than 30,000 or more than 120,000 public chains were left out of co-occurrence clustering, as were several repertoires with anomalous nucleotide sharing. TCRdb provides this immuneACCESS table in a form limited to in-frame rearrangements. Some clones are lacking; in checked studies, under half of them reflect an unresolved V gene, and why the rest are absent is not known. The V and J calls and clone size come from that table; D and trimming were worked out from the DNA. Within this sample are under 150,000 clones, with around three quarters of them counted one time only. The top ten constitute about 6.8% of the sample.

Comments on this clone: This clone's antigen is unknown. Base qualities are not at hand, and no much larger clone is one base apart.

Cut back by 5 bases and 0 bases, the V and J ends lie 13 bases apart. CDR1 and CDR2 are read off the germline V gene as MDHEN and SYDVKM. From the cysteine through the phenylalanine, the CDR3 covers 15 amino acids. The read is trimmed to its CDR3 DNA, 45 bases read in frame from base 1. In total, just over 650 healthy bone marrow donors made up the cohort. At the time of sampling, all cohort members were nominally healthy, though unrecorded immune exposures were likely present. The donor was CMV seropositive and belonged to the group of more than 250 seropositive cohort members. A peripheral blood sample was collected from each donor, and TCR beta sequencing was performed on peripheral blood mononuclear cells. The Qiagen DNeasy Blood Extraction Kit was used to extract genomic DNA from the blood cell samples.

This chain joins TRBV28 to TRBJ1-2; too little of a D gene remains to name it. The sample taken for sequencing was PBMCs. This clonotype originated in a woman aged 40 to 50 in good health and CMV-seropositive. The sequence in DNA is TGTGCCAGCAGTCCCAACTCTAGCCCTAACTATGGCTACACCTTC. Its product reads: CASSPNSSPNYGYTF.